This TCR beta chain was sequenced for a study of shared T cell receptors in the human thymus. Data came from immunoSEQ multiplex PCR; TCRdb stores just in-frame clones and leaves some out. The table lists roughly 700,000 clones, around nine tenths of them singletons, with 0.0095% to 0.011% in the top ten. This CDR3 spans 17 amino acids. Germline V gene data show CDR1 as SGHTA and CDR2 as FQGTGA. Trimming removed 5 bases from V and 1 base from J; junction bases left unmatched: 8. This sample also appeared in a second study, on human thymus T cells. That source notes: Serving as donors were healthy Finnish infants, each of whom was having open corrective surgery for congenital heart defects. Corrective heart surgery yielded resections, and these provided the thymus tissue. Gene usage (both V and J) appeared biased in thymic and blood repertoires. As related research reported, thymic repertoires overlapped highly among unrelated individuals.

The chain combines TRBV7-3 with TRBJ2-3; 11 bases are a match to TRBD1. The source material was thymocytes. This clonotype was sampled from a boy under two years old with a congenital heart defect. CDR3 in DNA: TGTGCCAGCAGCCCCGGACAGGGGGCGTCTGGCACAGATACGCAGTATTTT. Translated: CASSPGQGASGTDTQYF.